This TCR beta chain was identified during a study of blood T cell repertoires in COVID-19 (dated by TCRdb to the early 2020s). For the study in its entirety: Samples covering the acute and convalescent phases of COVID-19 were provided by collaborators in the United States, Italy and Spain. HLA class I and class II types, where available, came from metadata supplied by the sample provider rather than from assay-based typing. The samples were drawn from two sources: the first 160 participants of the ongoing ImmuneRACE study, and 1,200 or so subjects contributed by 6 global collaborators. The repertoires were released in a freely available public database meant as a resource for research on the immune response to SARS-CoV-2. Subjects who had been exposed to COVID-19, were actively infected with it, or had recovered from it provided the deeply sampled blood TCRbeta repertoires that made up the dataset. The material from the prospective study consisted of cDNA or gDNA derived from T cells, B-cell-depleted T cells, or PBMCs. Nearly every sample came with metadata listing a de-identified subject ID, COVID-19 status, age in years and sex.

In Seattle, one collaborating source enrolled patients while the infection was active and tracked those patients longitudinally over the course of disease. The collaborating institutions used their own protocols to collect whole blood in K2EDTA tubes. Collaborator samples were shipped for TCRbeta analysis as frozen whole blood, isolated PBMCs, or DNA extracted from either sample type. Broader findings and caveats from the paper: How much clinical and demographic metadata was included differed by source and by participant, and the metadata was provided uncurated.

The immunoSEQ Assay, a bias-controlled multiplex PCR, was used to amplify TCRbeta CDR3 regions from genomic DNA. The study's own analysis went as follows. Nucleated cell counts per sample were estimated from amplification of reference gene primers within the assay. Sequence reads were collapsed and filtered to measure the absolute abundance of every unique TCRbeta CDR3 rearrangement. For each sample, productive Simpson clonality was calculated as the square root of Simpson's diversity index over productive rearrangements. Imported from immuneACCESS, the table was reduced by TCRdb to in-frame sequences with V and J called. These copies leave out some clones; in studies compared against another copy, an unresolved V gene accounts for under half, and the cause of the remainder is not known. The V and J calls and clone size come from that table; D and trimming were worked out from the DNA. The sample has about 350,000 clones on record, roughly nine tenths of them singletons. Just under 4% of the sample lies in the top ten.

This clone was seen more than once but under ten times. Its antigen target is currently unknown. Nothing much larger sits one base from this clone, and base qualities are not available. Reading the germline V gene (reference sequence) gives CDR1 LNHDA and CDR2 SQIVND. Trimming costs V 7 bases and J 4 bases, and their ends lie 11 bases apart. The CDR3 runs 13 amino acids, cysteine and phenylalanine included. CDR3 DNA only is kept here, 39 bases in frame from base 1. The sequence joins TRBV19 to TRBJ1-3; the D segment cannot be called with confidence. The TCR originated in a woman aged 55-70 years with COVID-19, enrolled during active disease. The sample consisted of peripheral blood. The CDR3 is CASTRSLGNTIYF. The nucleotide sequence is TGTGCCAGTACCCGGTCCTTGGGAAACACCATATATTTT.